The rows below give T cell receptor beta chains drawn from one sample of a study of tumor-infiltrating lymphocytes in primary liver carcinoma. Via MiXCR, TCRdb re-called the multiplex PCR reads, giving one row per CDR3 protein. The data hold approximately 190,000 distinct CDR3 sequences, with around four fifths observed a single time. Sequenced: tumor tissue from primary liver carcinoma. These receptors were taken from a man aged 35 to 55 with primary liver carcinoma and hepatitis B virus infection. The CDR3 runs from the conserved cysteine through the conserved F or W. Fields, in order: J gene, D gene, clone size, V gene, CDR3 DNA, CDR3 protein. A D gene is named only where the DNA matches it firmly. Where a row states a size, it is once, few, many or the class of an expanded clone; other rows omit it.

TRBJ2-7 | - | many | TRBV6-2/TRBV6-3 | TGTGCCAGCAGTTACTCGTTACAGTCAAACTCCTACGAGCAGTACTTC | CASSYSLQSNSYEQYF
TRBJ2-3 | - | - | TRBV6-1 | TGTGCCAGCAGTGACTCCGGGACTTTCACAGACACGCAGTTTTTT | CASSDSGTFTDTQFF
TRBJ2-3 | - | - | TRBV2 | TGTGCCAGCACGGGGTCTTTCCGCACAGATATGCAGTATTTT | CASTGSFRTDMQYF
TRBJ2-7 | TRBD2 | - | TRBV6-2/TRBV6-3 | TGTGCCATCAGTGGGGACTCAAGGGACTACGAGCAGTATTTC | CAISGDSRDYEQYF
TRBJ2-7 | - | once | TRBV29-1 | TGCAGCGTTGGAAGGGACGGATACGAGCAGTACTTC | CSVGRDGYEQYF
TRBJ1-3 | - | - | TRBV12-3/TRBV12-4 | TGTCCCAGCAGTTCGAGACAGCTTGGTAACACCATATATTTT | CPSSSRQLGNTIYF
TRBJ2-3 | TRBD2 | - | TRBV4-2 | TGTGCCAGCAGACAAGAACTAGCGGGAGATGTAGATACACAGTATTTT | CASRQELAGDVDTQYF
TRBJ2-4 | - | - | TRBV29-1 | TGCACCGTTGAAAAGGCGGCTCTAGCCAAAAACATTCAGTACTTC | CTVEKAALAKNIQYF
TRBJ1-5 | - | - | TRBV5-1 | TGCTCCAGCAGCTTGGCCCGCGCCCAGCGGAGTCAACAGCCCCAGCATTTT | CSSSLARAQRSQQPQHF
TRBJ2-3 | - | - | TRBV29-1 | - | CSVEVGAGITDTHYF
TRBJ2-2 | - | - | TRBV29-1 | TGCAGCGTTGCTGGGAGGAACATCGGGGAGCTGTTTTTT | CSVAGRNIGELFF
TRBJ2-4 | TRBD2 | - | TRBV11-1 | TGTGTCATCAGCTTTCCCGGGACTAGCGGGACAAAAAACTTTCAGTACTTC | CVISFPGTSGTKNFQYF
TRBJ1-3 | - | - | TRBV6-6 | TGTGCCATCAGCCAAGAAGCGTCCACTGGAAACACCATATATTTT | CAISQEASTGNTIYF
TRBJ2-7 | TRBD1 | - | TRBV6-5 | TGTGCCAGCACATCCCAAACAGGGGGCGAGCAGTACTTC | CASTSQTGGEQYF
TRBJ2-7 | TRBD1 | medium-sized | TRBV29-1 | TGCAGCGTCCCAGACAGGGTGGATCAGGTTGAGCAGTACTTC | CSVPDRVDQVEQYF
TRBJ2-5 | TRBD1 | - | TRBV29-1 | TGCAGCGTTGAACACAGGGGACGAGAGACCCATTACTTC | CSVEHRGRETHYF
TRBJ2-1 | TRBD1 | - | TRBV5-1 | TGCGCCAGCGGTCGGGTGGCAGGGGGCTACAAAGAGCAGTTCTTC | CASGRVAGGYKEQFF
TRBJ1-3 | - | - | TRBV30 | TGTGCCTGGACCCCTGGGACTTTCTCTGGAAACACCATATATTTT | CAWTPGTFSGNTIYF
TRBJ1-1 | - | once | TRBV10-3 | TGTGCCATCAGTGACCCGTCCAGTGAAGCTGTCTTT | CAISDPSSEAVF
TRBJ1-4 | - | many | TRBV5-5 | TGTGCCAGCAGCCTGGGGGGGGAGGGAGAAAAACTGTTTTTT | CASSLGGEGEKLFF
TRBJ1-6 | - | - | TRBV11-2 | TGTGCCGGAAGTTTAGGGGACGACGGTTATAATTCACCCCTCCACTTT | CAGSLGDDGYNSPLHF
TRBJ1-4 | - | - | TRBV11-2 | TGTGCCAGCAGCTTCGATCCTGGGGGGCTCAGGATGTTTTTT | CASSFDPGGLRMFF
TRBJ1-5 | - | - | TRBV11-2 | TGTGCCAGCAGCTTAGTAGGGGTAACAAGGAGCAATCAGTTCCAGCATTTT | CASSLVGVTRSNQFQHF
TRBJ2-7 | - | - | TRBV28 | TGTACCAGCAGTTTGGCTTTAGGAGGGCAGTACTTC | CTSSLALGGQYF
TRBJ2-7 | TRBD2 | - | TRBV29-1 | TGCATCTCCCTGACTAGCGTCCACGAGCAGTACTTC | CISLTSVHEQYF